This T cell receptor (beta chain) derives from a study of T cells after yellow fever vaccination. Study observations and caveats: Most primary-vaccination clones recurred post-booster (roughly 97% CD4, 88% CD8).

CDR3 length: 15 amino acids. V lost 0 bases to trimming and J lost 7 bases, with 16 bases between them. The germline V gene has CDR1 SGHVS and CDR2 FQNEAQ. This clonotype has a handful of counts. Antigen unknown. TCRdb reanalysed the 5' RACE reads using MiXCR and keeps one entry per CDR3 protein. The sample includes 610,000 or so distinct CDR3 sequences, 10% to 15% of them seen just once. This clonotype was sampled from a young man who received the YFV17D yellow fever vaccine. The chain uses TRBV7-8 and TRBJ2-7; the D gene could be TRBD1 or TRBD2 (5 bases each). This specimen was PBMCs, taken on the day of the yellow fever booster vaccination. In DNA, the CDR3 is TGTGCCAGCAGCTTAGCCCCCTTGGGGGAGAGTGAGCAGTACTTC. Translating gives CASSLAPLGESEQYF.